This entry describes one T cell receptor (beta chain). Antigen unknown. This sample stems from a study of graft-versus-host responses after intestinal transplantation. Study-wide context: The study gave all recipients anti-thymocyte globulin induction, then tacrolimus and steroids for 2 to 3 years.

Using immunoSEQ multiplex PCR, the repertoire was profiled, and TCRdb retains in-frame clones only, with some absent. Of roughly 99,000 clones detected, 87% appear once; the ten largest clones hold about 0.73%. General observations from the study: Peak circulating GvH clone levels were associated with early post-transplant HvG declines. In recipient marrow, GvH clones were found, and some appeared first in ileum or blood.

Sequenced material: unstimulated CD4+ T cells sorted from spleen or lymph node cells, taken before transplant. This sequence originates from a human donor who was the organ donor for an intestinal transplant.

This CDR3 reads CASGVGGQETQYF. In DNA form, the CDR3 reads TGCGCCAGCGGCGTAGGGGGTCAAGAGACCCAGTACTTC. J is TRBJ2-5 and V is TRBV10-2; D might be TRBD1 (6 bases). The V end lost 8 bases, the J end lost 2 bases, and 12 bases lay between the germline ends. The CDR3 has 13 amino acids. Germline loops: CDR1 WSHSY, CDR2 SAAADI.